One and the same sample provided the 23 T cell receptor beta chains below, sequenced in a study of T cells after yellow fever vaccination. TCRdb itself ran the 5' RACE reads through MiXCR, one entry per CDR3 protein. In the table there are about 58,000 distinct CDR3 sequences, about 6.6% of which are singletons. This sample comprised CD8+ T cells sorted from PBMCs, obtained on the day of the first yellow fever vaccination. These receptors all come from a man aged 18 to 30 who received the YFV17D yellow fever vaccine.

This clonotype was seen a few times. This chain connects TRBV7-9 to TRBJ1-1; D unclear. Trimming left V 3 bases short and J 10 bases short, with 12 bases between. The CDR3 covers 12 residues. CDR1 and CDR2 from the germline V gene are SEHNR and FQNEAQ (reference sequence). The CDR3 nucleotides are TGTGCCAGCAGCTTGACGCCTCACCTAGCTTTCTTT. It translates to CASSLTPHLAFF.

The CDR3: CAWRMGGGTEAFF. The CDR3 bases are TGTGCCTGGAGGATGGGGGGAGGGACTGAAGCTTTCTTT. V and J are TRBV30 and TRBJ1-1, with D maybe TRBD1 (5 bases). The CDR3 runs 13 residues. Looked up from germline, CDR1 is GTSNPN and CDR2 is SVGIG (reference sequence). Between the trimmed V and J ends, which lost 3 bases and 5 bases, there was a span of 13 bases.

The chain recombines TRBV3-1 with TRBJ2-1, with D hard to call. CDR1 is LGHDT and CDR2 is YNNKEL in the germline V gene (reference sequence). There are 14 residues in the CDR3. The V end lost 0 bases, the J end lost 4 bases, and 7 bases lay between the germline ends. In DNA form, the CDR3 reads TGTGCCAGCAGCCAAGATCTGACGTACAATGAGCAGTTCTTC. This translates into CASSQDLTYNEQFF.

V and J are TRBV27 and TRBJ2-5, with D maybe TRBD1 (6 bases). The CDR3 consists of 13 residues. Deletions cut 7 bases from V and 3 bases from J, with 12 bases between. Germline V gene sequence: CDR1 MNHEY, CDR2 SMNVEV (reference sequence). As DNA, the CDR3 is TGTGCCAGCAACCTACAGGGAGAAGAGACCCAGTACTTC. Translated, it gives CASNLQGEETQYF.

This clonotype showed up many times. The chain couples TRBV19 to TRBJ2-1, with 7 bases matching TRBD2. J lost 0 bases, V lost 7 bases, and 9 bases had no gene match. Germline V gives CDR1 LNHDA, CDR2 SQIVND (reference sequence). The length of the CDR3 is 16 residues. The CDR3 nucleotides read TGTGCCAGTACCCCTTCTCCGGGGGGCTCCTACAATGAGCAGTTCTTC. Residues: CASTPSPGGSYNEQFF.

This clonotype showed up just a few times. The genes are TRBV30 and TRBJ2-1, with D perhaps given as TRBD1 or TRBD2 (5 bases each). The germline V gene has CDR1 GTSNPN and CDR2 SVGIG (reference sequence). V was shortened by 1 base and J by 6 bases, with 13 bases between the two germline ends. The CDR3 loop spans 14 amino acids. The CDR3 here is CAWSAGTGINEQFF. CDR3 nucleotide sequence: TGTGCCTGGAGTGCTGGGACGGGGATCAATGAGCAGTTCTTC.

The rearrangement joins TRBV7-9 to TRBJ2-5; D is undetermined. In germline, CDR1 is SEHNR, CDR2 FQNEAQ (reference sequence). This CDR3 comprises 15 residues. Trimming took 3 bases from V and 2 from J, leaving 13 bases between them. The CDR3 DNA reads TGTGCCAGCAGCTTTTACACCGACCTACAAGAGACCCAGTACTTC. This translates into CASSFYTDLQETQYF.

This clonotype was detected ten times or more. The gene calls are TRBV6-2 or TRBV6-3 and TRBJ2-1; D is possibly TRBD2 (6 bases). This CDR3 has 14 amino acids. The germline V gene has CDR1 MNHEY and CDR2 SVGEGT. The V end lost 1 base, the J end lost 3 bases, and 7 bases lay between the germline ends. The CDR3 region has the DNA TGTGCCAGCAGTTACTACGGGAGCTACAATGAGCAGTTCTTC. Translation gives CASSYYGSYNEQFF.

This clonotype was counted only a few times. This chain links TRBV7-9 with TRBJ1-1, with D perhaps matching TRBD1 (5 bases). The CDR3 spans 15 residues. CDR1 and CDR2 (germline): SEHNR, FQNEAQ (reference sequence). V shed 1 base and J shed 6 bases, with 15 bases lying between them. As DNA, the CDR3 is TGTGCCAGCAGCTTAGTCGTGGGGGGTAAAGCTGAAGCTTTCTTT. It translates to CASSLVVGGKAEAFF.

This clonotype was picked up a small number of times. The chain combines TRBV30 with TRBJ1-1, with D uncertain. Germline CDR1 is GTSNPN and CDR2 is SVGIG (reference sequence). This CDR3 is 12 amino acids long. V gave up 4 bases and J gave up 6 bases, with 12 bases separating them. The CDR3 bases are TGTGCCTGGAATTCGCTGAGCGCTGAAGCTTTCTTT. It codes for CAWNSLSAEAFF.

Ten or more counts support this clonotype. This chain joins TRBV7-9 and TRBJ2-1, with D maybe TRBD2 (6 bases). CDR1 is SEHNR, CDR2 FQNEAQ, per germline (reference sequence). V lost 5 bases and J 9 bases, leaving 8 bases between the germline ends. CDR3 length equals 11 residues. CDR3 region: CASSPGGEQFF. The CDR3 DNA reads TGTGCCAGCAGCCCCGGGGGTGAGCAGTTCTTC.

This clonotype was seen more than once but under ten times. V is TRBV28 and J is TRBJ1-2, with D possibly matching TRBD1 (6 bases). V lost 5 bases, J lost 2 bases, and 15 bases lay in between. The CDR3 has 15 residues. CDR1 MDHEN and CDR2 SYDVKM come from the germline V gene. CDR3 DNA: TGTGCCAGCAGTCGTACGGGGGCTACGAACTATGGCTACACCTTC. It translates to CASSRTGATNYGYTF.

The DNA for the CDR3 is TGCGCCAGCAGCCATGCAAAGAACACCGGGGAGCTGTTTTTT. Amino acids: CASSHAKNTGELFF. The genes are TRBV4-3 and TRBJ2-2; D is unresolved. Looked up from germline, CDR1 is LGHNA and CDR2 is YSLEER. The CDR3 is made up of 14 amino acids. V was shortened by 3 bases and J by 1 base, with 6 bases between the two germline ends.

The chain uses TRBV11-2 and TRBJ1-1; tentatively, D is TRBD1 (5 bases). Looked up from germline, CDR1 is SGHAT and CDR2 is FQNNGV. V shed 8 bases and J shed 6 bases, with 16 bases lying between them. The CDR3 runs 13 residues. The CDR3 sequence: CASQSGYRAEAFF. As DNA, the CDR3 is TGTGCCAGCCAGTCAGGGTATAGGGCTGAAGCTTTCTTT. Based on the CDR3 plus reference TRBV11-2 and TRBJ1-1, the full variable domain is EAGVAQSPRYKIIEKRQSVAFWCNPISGHATLYWYQQILGQGPKLLIQFQNNGVVDDSQLPKDRFSAERLKGVDSTLKIQPAKLEDSAVYLCASQSGYRAEAFFGQGTRLTVV.

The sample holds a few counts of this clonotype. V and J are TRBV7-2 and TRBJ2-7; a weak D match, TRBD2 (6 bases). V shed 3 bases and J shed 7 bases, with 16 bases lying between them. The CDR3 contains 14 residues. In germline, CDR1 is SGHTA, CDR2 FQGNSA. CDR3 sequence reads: CASSFGLIGSEQYV. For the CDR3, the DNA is TGTGCCAGCAGCTTCGGACTTATCGGGAGTGAGCAGTACGTC.

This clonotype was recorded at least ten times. The CDR3 nucleotides read TGTGCCAGCAGTGGGAGCGGGGGCCGCTCCTACAATGAGCAGTTCTTC. It encodes CASSGSGGRSYNEQFF. This chain uses TRBV6-1 with TRBJ2-1, with 8 bases fitting TRBD2. The CDR3 is 16 amino acids. Losses at the gene ends were 4 bases for V and 0 bases for J; bases not matched to a gene: 5. CDR1 is MNHNS and CDR2 is SASEGT in the germline V gene.

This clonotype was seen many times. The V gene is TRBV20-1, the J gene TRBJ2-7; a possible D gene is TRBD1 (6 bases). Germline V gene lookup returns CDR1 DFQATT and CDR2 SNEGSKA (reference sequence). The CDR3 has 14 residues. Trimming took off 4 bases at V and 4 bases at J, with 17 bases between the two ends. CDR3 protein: CSATAWDTLYEQYV. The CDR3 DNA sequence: TGCAGTGCTACTGCGTGGGACACCCTTTACGAGCAGTACGTC.

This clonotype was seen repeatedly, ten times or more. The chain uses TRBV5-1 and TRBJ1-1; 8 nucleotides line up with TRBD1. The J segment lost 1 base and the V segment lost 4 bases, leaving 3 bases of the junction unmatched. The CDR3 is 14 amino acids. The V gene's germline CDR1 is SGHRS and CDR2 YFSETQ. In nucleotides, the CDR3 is TGCGCCAGCAGCCACAGGGGGTCGAACACTGAAGCTTTCTTT. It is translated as CASSHRGSNTEAFF.

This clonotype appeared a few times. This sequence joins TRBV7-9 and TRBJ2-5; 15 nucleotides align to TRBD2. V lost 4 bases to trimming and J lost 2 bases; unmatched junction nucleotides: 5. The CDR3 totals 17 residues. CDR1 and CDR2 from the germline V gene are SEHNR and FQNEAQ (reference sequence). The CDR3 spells CASSWGLAGGSQETQYF. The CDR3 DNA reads TGTGCCAGCAGCTGGGGACTAGCGGGGGGCTCGCAAGAGACCCAGTACTTC.

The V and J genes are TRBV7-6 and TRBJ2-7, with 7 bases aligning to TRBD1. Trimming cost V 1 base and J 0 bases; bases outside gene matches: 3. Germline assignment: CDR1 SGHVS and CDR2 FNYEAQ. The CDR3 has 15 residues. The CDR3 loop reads CASSLETGSSYEQYF. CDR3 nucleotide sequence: TGTGCCAGCAGCTTAGAGACAGGGAGCTCCTACGAGCAGTACTTC.

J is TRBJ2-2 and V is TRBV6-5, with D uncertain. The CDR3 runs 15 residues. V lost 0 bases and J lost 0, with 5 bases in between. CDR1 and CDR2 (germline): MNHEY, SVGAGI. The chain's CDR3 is CASSYSTANTGELFF. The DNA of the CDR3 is TGTGCCAGCAGTTACTCAACCGCGAACACCGGGGAGCTGTTTTTT.

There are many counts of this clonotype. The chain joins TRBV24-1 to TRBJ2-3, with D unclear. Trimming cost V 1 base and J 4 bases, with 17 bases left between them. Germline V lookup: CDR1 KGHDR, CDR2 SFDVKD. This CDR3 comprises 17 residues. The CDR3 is CATSDFPEGPSADTQYF. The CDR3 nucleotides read TGTGCCACCAGTGATTTTCCGGAAGGGCCAAGCGCAGATACGCAGTATTTT.

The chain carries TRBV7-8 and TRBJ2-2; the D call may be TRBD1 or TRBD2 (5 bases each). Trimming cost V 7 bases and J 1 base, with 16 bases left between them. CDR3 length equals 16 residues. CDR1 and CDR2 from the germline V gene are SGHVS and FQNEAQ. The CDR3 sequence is CASTLTGTVNTGELFF. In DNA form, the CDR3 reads TGTGCCAGCACACTAACCGGGACGGTGAACACCGGGGAGCTGTTTTTT.